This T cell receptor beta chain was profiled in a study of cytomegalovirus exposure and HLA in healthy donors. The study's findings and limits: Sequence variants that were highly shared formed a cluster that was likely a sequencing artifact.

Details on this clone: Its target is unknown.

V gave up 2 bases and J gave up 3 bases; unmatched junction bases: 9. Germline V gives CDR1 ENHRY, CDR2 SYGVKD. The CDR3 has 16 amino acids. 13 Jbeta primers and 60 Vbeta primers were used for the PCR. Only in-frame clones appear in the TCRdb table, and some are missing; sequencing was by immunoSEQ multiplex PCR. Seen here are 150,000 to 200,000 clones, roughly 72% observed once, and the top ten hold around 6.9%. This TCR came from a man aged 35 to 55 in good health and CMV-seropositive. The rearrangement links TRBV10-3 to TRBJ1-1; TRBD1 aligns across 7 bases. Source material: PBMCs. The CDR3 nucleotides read TGTGCCATCAGTGAGGCAACAGGGGCAAAGGACACTGAAGCTTTCTTT. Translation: CAISEATGAKDTEAFF.